This T cell receptor (beta chain) comes out of a study of blood T cell repertoires in COVID-19 (TCRdb year 2020). With respect to the entire study: The collaborator samples originated in the United States, Italy and Spain and spanned the acute and convalescent phases of COVID-19. The prospective study material was composed of cDNA or gDNA derived from T cells, B-cell-depleted T cells, or PBMCs. Deeply sampled blood TCRbeta repertoires from subjects exposed to, actively infected with, or recovered from COVID-19 were included in the dataset. The repertoires were made available in a free public database intended to serve as a resource for research on the immune response to SARS-CoV-2. Samples were obtained from the ongoing ImmuneRACE study (first 160 participants) and from about 1,300 subjects provided by 6 global collaborators. A de-identified subject ID, COVID-19 status, age in years and sex were almost always included in the sample metadata. Where HLA class I and class II types were available, the types were taken from metadata supplied by the sample provider, not from assay-based typing. Study-wide findings and limitations: How much clinical and demographic metadata was included differed by source and by participant, and the metadata was provided uncurated.

TCRbeta CDR3 regions were amplified from genomic DNA by means of the immunoSEQ Assay, a bias-controlled multiplex PCR. On the study's bioinformatics: The number of nucleated cells in each sample was estimated by amplification of reference gene primers within the assay. Sequence reads were collapsed and filtered to measure the absolute abundance of every unique TCRbeta CDR3 rearrangement. For each sample, productive Simpson clonality was calculated as the square root of Simpson's diversity index over productive rearrangements. TCRdb limited this immuneACCESS table to in-frame rearrangements with V and J called. A share of clones is missing; checked studies link under half to unresolved V genes, and the rest is unexplained. For V, J and clone size, that table is used; D and trimming come from the DNA. This sample lists some 400,000 clones; about 89% were detected once. About 0.83% of the sample belongs to the ten largest clones.

The CDR3 spans 18 residues, from the cysteine through the phenylalanine. The read is trimmed to its CDR3 DNA, 54 bases read in frame from base 1. As encoded in the germline V gene (reference sequence), CDR1 is SGHNT while CDR2 is YYREEE. V was cut back by 5 bases and J by 4 bases, leaving a gap of 27 bases between them. This clone was seen just once. This receptor's antigen is unknown. Base-call qualities are not available, and no considerably larger clone is one nucleotide away. In the prospective study, participants were roughly 18 to 89 years old, resided in around 25 geographic areas of the United States, and were enrolled through a virtual design. Cohort assignment in the prospective study relied on participant-reported clinical history from a screening survey and a study questionnaire. Exposed participants had been in contact with someone with a PCR-confirmed or clinician-diagnosed COVID-19 case within 2 weeks of study entry. In the prospective study, whole blood, serum and a nasopharyngeal or oropharyngeal swab were collected from each participant by mobile phlebotomists. Participants in the prospective study had the option to provide additional blood draws and questionnaires over an approximately 2-month period. Blood samples from the prospective study were shipped frozen or at room temperature prior to DNA extraction.

The TCR was taken from a woman in her thirties or forties who had been exposed to COVID-19. The sequence is built from TRBV5-4 and TRBJ1-2, with no D gene named confidently. The sample consisted of PBMCs or T cells enriched from blood (not recorded which). Here is the DNA: TGTGCCAGCAGTTCCGGAGGAGGTAATATGGCCTCCGTCTATGGCTACACCTTC. Translated, it reads CASSSGGGNMASVYGYTF.